This T cell receptor beta chain is drawn from a study of response to subunit inactivated influenza vaccine. Findings and caveats of the study: Only a handful of new T cells, the authors suggested, are recruited with each seasonal influenza vaccination.

TCRdb re-called the RT-PCR reads through MiXCR, storing one row per CDR3 protein. The sample lists 500,000 or so distinct CDR3 sequences; more than 15% were seen once. There are a few counts of this clonotype. The antigen is undetermined. The length of the CDR3 is 14 residues. Germline CDR1 is MNHEY and CDR2 is SMNVEV (reference sequence). V lost 9 bases, J lost 4 bases, and 16 bases lay in between. The sample consisted of CD4+ T cells sorted from PBMCs, taken less than 30 months after vaccination. V usage is TRBV27 and J usage is TRBJ2-1; no clear D. This clonotype originated in a man between 45 and 75 years old who received an inactivated influenza vaccine. This CDR3 is CASKPEHPYNEQFF. Written as DNA, the CDR3 is TGTGCCAGTAAACCAGAGCACCCTTACAATGAGCAGTTCTTC.